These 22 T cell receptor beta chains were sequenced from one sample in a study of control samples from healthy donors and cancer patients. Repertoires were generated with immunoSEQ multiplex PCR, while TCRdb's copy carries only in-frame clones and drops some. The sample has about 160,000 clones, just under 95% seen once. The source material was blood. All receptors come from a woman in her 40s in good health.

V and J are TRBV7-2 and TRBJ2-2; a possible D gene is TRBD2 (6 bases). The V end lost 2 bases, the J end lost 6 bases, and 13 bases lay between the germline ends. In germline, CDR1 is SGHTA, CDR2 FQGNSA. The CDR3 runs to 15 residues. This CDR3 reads CASSLTSNRAGELFF. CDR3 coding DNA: TGTGCCAGCAGCTTAACTAGCAATAGGGCCGGGGAGCTGTTTTTT.

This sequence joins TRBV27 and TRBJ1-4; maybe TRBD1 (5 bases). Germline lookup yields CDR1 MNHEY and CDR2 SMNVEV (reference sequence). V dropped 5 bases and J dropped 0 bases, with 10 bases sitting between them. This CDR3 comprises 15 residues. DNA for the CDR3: TGTGCCAGCAGTCCGACAGCCGCAACTAATGAAAAACTGTTTTTT. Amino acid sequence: CASSPTAATNEKLFF.

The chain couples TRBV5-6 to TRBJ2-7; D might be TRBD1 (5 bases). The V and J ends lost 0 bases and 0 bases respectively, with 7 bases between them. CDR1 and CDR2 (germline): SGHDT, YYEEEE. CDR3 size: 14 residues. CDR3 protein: CASSLVDTSYEQYF. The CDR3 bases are TGTGCCAGCAGCTTGGTGGACACCTCCTACGAGCAGTACTTC.

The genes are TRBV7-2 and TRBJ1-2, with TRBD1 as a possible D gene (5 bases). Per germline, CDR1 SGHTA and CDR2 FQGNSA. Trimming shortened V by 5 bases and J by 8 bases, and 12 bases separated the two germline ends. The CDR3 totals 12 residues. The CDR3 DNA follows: TGTGCCAGCAGCCGGTCAGGGTTAGGCTACACCTTC. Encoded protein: CASSRSGLGYTF.

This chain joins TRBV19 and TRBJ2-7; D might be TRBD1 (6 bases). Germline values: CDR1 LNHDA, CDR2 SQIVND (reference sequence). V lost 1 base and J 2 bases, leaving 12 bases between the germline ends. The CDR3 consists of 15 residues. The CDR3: CASSIASGTPYEQYF. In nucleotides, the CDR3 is TGTGCCAGTAGTATAGCATCGGGGACACCCTACGAGCAGTACTTC.

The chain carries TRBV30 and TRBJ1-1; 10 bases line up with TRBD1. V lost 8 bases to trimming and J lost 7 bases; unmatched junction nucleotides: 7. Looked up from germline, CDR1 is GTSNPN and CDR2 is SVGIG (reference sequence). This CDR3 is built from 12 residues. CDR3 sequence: CAEAGQGGEAFF. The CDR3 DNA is TGTGCCGAAGCAGGACAGGGGGGTGAAGCTTTCTTT.

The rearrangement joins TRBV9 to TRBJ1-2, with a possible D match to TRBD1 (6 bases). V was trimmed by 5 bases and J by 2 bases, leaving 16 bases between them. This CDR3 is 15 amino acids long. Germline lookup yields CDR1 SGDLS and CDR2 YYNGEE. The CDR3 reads CASRASQGVNYGYTF. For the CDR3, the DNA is TGTGCCAGCAGAGCCTCACAGGGAGTAAACTATGGCTACACCTTC.

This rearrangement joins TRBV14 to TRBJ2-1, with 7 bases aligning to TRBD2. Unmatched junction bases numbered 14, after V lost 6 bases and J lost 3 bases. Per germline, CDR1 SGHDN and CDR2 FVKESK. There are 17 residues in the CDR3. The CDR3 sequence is CASSLEKREIVYNEQFF. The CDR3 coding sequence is TGTGCCAGCAGTTTAGAAAAGCGGGAAATAGTCTACAATGAGCAGTTCTTC.

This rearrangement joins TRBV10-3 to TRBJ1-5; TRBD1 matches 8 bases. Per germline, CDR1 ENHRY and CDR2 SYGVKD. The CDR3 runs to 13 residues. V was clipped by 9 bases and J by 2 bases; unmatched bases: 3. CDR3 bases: TGTGCCATTGGGACAGGTGGCAATCAGCCCCAGCATTTT. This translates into CAIGTGGNQPQHF.

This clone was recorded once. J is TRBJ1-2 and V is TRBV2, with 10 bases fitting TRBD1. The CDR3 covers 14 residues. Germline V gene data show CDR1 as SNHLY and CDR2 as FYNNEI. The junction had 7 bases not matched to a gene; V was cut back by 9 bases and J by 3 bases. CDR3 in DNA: TGTGCCAGTTCACGACAGGGGGCGGACTATGGCTACACCTTC. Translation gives CASSRQGADYGYTF.

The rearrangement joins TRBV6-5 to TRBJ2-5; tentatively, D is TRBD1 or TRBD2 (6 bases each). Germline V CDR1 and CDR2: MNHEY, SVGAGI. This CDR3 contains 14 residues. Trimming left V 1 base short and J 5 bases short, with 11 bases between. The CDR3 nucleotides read TGTGCCAGCAGTTACTGGGGGGCGGGGGAGACCCAGTACTTC. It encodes CASSYWGAGETQYF.

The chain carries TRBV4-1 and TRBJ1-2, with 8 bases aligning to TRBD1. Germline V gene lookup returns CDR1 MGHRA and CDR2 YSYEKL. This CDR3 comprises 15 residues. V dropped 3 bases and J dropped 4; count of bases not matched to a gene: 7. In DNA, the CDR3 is TGCGCCAGCAGCCAGTCCGGGACAGGTGGCTATGGCTACACCTTC. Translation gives CASSQSGTGGYGYTF.

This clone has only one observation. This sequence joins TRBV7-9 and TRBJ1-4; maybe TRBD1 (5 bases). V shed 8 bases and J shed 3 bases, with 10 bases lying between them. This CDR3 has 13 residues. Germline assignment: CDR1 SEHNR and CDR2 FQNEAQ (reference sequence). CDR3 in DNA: TGTGCCAGCGGCGGGGGGGCTAATGAAAAACTGTTTTTT. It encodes CASGGGANEKLFF.

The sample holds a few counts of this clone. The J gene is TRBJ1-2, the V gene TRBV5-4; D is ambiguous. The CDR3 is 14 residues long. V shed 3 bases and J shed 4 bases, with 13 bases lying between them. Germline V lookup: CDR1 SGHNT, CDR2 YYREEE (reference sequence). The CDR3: CASSSGDSGYGYTF. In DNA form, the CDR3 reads TGTGCCAGCAGCTCGGGTGATTCGGGCTATGGCTACACCTTC.

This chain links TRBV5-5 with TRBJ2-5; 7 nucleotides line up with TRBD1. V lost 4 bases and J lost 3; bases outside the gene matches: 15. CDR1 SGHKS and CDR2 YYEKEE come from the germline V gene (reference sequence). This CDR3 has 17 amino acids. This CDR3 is CASSGDLVRQGEETQYF. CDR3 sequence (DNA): TGTGCCAGCAGCGGCGATTTGGTTAGACAGGGCGAAGAGACCCAGTACTTC.

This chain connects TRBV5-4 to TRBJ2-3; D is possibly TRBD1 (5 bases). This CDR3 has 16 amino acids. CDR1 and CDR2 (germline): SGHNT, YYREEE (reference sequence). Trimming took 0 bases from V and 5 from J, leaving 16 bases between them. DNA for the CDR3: TGTGCCAGCAGCTTGGGGGCCCCAGGGCCGGGAGATACGCAGTATTTT. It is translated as CASSLGAPGPGDTQYF.

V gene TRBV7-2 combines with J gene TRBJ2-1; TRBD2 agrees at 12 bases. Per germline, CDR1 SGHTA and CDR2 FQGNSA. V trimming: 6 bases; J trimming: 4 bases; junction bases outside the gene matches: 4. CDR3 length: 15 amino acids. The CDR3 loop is CASRSTSGRYNEQFF. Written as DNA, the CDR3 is TGTGCCAGCAGATCAACTAGCGGGAGGTACAATGAGCAGTTCTTC.

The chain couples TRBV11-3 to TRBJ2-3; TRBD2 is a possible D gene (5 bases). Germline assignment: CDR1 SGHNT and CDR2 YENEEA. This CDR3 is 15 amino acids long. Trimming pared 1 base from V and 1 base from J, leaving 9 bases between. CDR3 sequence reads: CASSLVSGGTDTQYF. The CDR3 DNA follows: TGTGCCAGCAGCTTAGTAAGCGGAGGCACAGATACGCAGTATTTT.

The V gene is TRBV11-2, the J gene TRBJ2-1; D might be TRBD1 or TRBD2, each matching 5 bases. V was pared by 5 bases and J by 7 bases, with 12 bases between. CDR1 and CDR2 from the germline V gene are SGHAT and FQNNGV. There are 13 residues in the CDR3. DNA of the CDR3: TGTGCCAGCAGCAGGGACGGAAATAATGAGCAGTTCTTC. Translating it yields CASSRDGNNEQFF.

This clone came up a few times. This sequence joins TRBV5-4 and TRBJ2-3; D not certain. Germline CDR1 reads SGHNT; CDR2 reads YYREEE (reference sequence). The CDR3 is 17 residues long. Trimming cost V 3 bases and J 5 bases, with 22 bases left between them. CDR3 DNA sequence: TGTGCCAGCAGCTCGCGTGGGGTCTATGCCTGGGGAGATACGCAGTATTTT. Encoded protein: CASSSRGVYAWGDTQYF.

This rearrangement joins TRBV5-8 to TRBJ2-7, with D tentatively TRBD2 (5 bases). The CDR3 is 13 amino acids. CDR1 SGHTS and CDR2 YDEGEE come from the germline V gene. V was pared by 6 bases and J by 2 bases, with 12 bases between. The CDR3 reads CASIGRIPYEQYF. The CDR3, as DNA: TGTGCCAGCATTGGGAGAATCCCCTACGAGCAGTACTTC.

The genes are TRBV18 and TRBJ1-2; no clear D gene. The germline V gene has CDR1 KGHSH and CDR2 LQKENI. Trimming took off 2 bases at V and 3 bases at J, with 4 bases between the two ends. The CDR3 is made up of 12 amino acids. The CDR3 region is CASSPGDYGYTF. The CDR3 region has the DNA TGTGCCAGCTCACCAGGGGACTATGGCTACACCTTC.